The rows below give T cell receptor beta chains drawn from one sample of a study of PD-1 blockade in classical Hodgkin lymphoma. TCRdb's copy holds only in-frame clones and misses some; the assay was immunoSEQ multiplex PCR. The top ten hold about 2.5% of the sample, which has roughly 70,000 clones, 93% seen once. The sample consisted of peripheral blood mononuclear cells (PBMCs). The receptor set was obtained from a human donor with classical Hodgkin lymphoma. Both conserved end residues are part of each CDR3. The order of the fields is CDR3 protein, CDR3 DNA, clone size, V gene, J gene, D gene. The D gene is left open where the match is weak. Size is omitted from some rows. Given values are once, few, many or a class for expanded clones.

CDR3 protein: CSVSVPLGGSTEAFF
CDR3 DNA: TGCAGCGTTTCCGTGCCGCTGGGGGGTAGCACTGAAGCTTTCTTT
clone size: .
V gene: TRBV29-1
J gene: TRBJ1-1
D gene: .

CDR3 protein: CASSQEEGFPAGNTIYF
CDR3 DNA: TGCGCCAGCAGCCAGGAGGAAGGATTCCCTGCTGGAAACACCATATATTTT
clone size: .
V gene: TRBV4-1
J gene: TRBJ1-3
D gene: .

CDR3 protein: CASSRGLAGGTDTQYF
CDR3 DNA: TGTGCCAGCAGTCGGGGACTAGCGGGGGGCACAGATACGCAGTATTTT
clone size: .
V gene: TRBV2
J gene: TRBJ2-3
D gene: TRBD2

CDR3 protein: CASSTGTQKETQYF
CDR3 DNA: TGCGCCAGCAGTACCGGGACTCAGAAAGAGACCCAGTACTTC
clone size: .
V gene: TRBV5-1
J gene: TRBJ2-5
D gene: .

CDR3 protein: CASSLYNTEAFF
CDR3 DNA: TGTGCCAGCAGTTTATATAACACTGAAGCTTTCTTT
clone size: once
V gene: TRBV6-1
J gene: TRBJ1-1
D gene: .

CDR3 protein: CASSIDEGLATGELFF
CDR3 DNA: TGTGCCAGTAGTATAGATGAGGGACTAGCGACCGGGGAGCTGTTTTTT
clone size: .
V gene: TRBV19
J gene: TRBJ2-2
D gene: TRBD2

CDR3 protein: CASSSQLPRGDEQFF
CDR3 DNA: TGTGCCAGCAGTTCTCAACTACCCCGGGGCGATGAGCAGTTCTTC
clone size: .
V gene: TRBV6-5
J gene: TRBJ2-1
D gene: .

CDR3 protein: CASSWGRYEQYF
CDR3 DNA: TGTGCCAGCAGTTGGGGACGGTACGAGCAGTACTTC
clone size: .
V gene: TRBV6-5
J gene: TRBJ2-7
D gene: .

CDR3 protein: CASSTGPDYGYTF
CDR3 DNA: TGTGCCAGCTCGACAGGACCTGACTATGGCTACACCTTC
clone size: .
V gene: TRBV18
J gene: TRBJ1-2
D gene: .

CDR3 protein: CASKYGASSEKLFF
CDR3 DNA: TGCGCCAGCAAATACGGGGCTTCCAGCGAAAAACTGTTTTTT
clone size: .
V gene: TRBV5-1
J gene: TRBJ1-4
D gene: .

CDR3 protein: CASSRWTSGTETQYF
CDR3 DNA: TGTGCCAGCAGCAGATGGACTAGCGGGACGGAGACCCAGTACTTC
clone size: .
V gene: TRBV6-1
J gene: TRBJ2-5
D gene: TRBD2

CDR3 protein: CASSKQGGGTEAFF
CDR3 DNA: TGTGCCAGCAGCAAACAGGGCGGGGGCACTGAAGCTTTCTTT
clone size: .
V gene: TRBV5-5
J gene: TRBJ1-1
D gene: .

CDR3 protein: CASSSDREETQYF
CDR3 DNA: TGCGCCAGCAGCTCGGACAGGGAAGAGACCCAGTACTTC
clone size: .
V gene: TRBV11-2
J gene: TRBJ2-5
D gene: TRBD1

CDR3 protein: CASTPGSYGYTF
CDR3 DNA: TGTGCCAGTACCCCAGGGAGCTATGGCTACACCTTC
clone size: .
V gene: TRBV19
J gene: TRBJ1-2
D gene: .

CDR3 protein: CASSQKMRDTEQFF
CDR3 DNA: TGTGCCAGCAGCCAAAAGATGAGGGATACTGAGCAGTTCTTC
clone size: .
V gene: TRBV14
J gene: TRBJ2-1
D gene: .

CDR3 protein: CASSKRFGTTNTEAFF
CDR3 DNA: TGTGCCAGCAGTAAGCGCTTCGGGACAACTAACACTGAAGCTTTCTTT
clone size: .
V gene: TRBV2
J gene: TRBJ1-1
D gene: .

CDR3 protein: CASSPLAVSYNEQFF
CDR3 DNA: TGTGCCAGCTCACCACTAGCGGTATCCTACAATGAGCAGTTCTTC
clone size: once
V gene: TRBV18
J gene: TRBJ2-1
D gene: .

CDR3 protein: CASSKTRHFGGYTF
CDR3 DNA: TGTGCCAGCAGCAAAACTAGGCATTTCGGGGGCTACACCTTC
clone size: .
V gene: TRBV21-1
J gene: TRBJ1-2
D gene: .

CDR3 protein: CASSFFPRGRRADTQYF
CDR3 DNA: TGTGCCAGCAGCTTTTTCCCCAGGGGGCGCAGGGCAGATACGCAGTATTTT
clone size: .
V gene: TRBV5-4
J gene: TRBJ2-3
D gene: TRBD1

CDR3 protein: CATSRDPNGAKNIQYF
CDR3 DNA: TGTGCCACCAGCAGAGACCCAAACGGGGCCAAAAACATTCAGTACTTC
clone size: .
V gene: TRBV15
J gene: TRBJ2-4
D gene: .

CDR3 protein: CASSYSGSGGAREQYF
CDR3 DNA: TGCGCCAGCAGTTACTCCGGTAGCGGGGGGGCGAGGGAGCAGTACTTC
clone size: .
V gene: TRBV5-1
J gene: TRBJ2-7
D gene: TRBD2

CDR3 protein: CASSQSTSSRGTDSGANVLTF
CDR3 DNA: TGCGCCAGCAGTCAATCGACGAGCTCCCGGGGTACAGACTCTGGGGCCAACGTCCTGACTTTC
clone size: .
V gene: TRBV23-1
J gene: TRBJ2-6
D gene: .

CDR3 protein: CASSLSGGRMDGYTF
CDR3 DNA: TGCGCCAGCAGCCTGTCAGGGGGGAGAATGGATGGCTACACCTTC
clone size: once
V gene: TRBV4-1
J gene: TRBJ1-2
D gene: TRBD1

CDR3 protein: CSVLTSSGNTIYF
CDR3 DNA: TGCAGCGTTTTGACTAGCTCTGGAAACACCATATATTTT
clone size: .
V gene: TRBV29-1
J gene: TRBJ1-3
D gene: .

CDR3 protein: CASSWGAGYSNQPQHF
CDR3 DNA: TGTGCCAGCAGTTGGGGAGCGGGATATAGCAATCAGCCCCAGCATTTT
clone size: .
V gene: TRBV28
J gene: TRBJ1-5
D gene: .

CDR3 protein: CASSTSGNTIYF
CDR3 DNA: TGTGCCAGCTCAACGTCTGGAAACACCATATATTTT
clone size: .
V gene: TRBV18
J gene: TRBJ1-3
D gene: .

CDR3 protein: CASSITGGGYEQYF
CDR3 DNA: TGTGCCAGCTCCATAACTGGGGGGGGCTACGAGCAGTACTTC
clone size: .
V gene: TRBV18
J gene: TRBJ2-7
D gene: TRBD2